A selection of T cell receptor beta chains follows, all from one sample in a study of control samples from healthy donors and cancer patients. Sequencing was performed with immunoSEQ multiplex PCR; in TCRdb, only in-frame clones are kept and a portion is missing. The sample has around 180,000 clones, about 86% seen once. The source material was blood. The receptors stem from a woman aged 25 to 39 in good health. CDR3s include the opening cysteine and the closing phenylalanine or tryptophan. A D gene is named only where the DNA matches it firmly. A row's size may be missing; if present it is once, few, many or a size class.

-	-	TRBJ2-1	TRBV29-1	TGCAGCGTTGAAGGAGGTGCCCGTTATGAGCAGTTCTTC	CSVEGGARYEQFF
-	TRBD1	TRBJ1-5	TRBV2	TGTGCCAGCAGTCCGGACAGGGTCAGCAATCAGCCCCAGCATTTT	CASSPDRVSNQPQHF
-	-	TRBJ2-4	TRBV19	TGTGCCAGTACTGGCAGCAACAAAAACATTCAGTACTTC	CASTGSNKNIQYF
-	TRBD1	TRBJ1-1	TRBV9	TGTGCCAGCAGCGAATTTCCTGACAGGGGGAACACTGAAGCTTTCTTT	CASSEFPDRGNTEAFF
few	TRBD1	TRBJ1-2	TRBV28	TGTGCCAGCAGTTTTAAGGACAGGACCTCTAATGGCTACACCTTC	CASSFKDRTSNGYTF
-	-	TRBJ2-7	TRBV6-6	TGTGCCACCTCTAGCGTTCTGGGGTACGAGCAGTACTTC	CATSSVLGYEQYF
few	-	TRBJ2-7	TRBV6-1	TGTGCCAGCAGTGAGGGCGGGACTTACGAGCAGTACTTC	CASSEGGTYEQYF
few	-	TRBJ1-5	TRBV4-1	TGCGCCAGCAGCCAAGACGGGGGGGCAGGCCAGCCCCAGCATTTT	CASSQDGGAGQPQHF
-	-	TRBJ2-2	TRBV2	TGTGCCAGCAGTGAATCCCCACGAGATACCGGGGAGCTGTTTTTT	CASSESPRDTGELFF
-	-	TRBJ2-3	TRBV11-1	TGTGCCAGCAGCCCTCGAACTAGCCCCACAGATACGCAGTATTTT	CASSPRTSPTDTQYF
-	-	TRBJ1-2	TRBV4-1	TGCGCCAGCAGCCAGGACCGGGCCGGCAGTGGCTACACCTTC	CASSQDRAGSGYTF
-	TRBD2	TRBJ2-1	TRBV27	TGTGCCAGCAGTTTAACTAGCGGGAACTACAATGAGCAGTTCTTC	CASSLTSGNYNEQFF
once	TRBD1	TRBJ1-6	TRBV27	TGTGCCAGCAGTTTCCTCCCGGGACAGGGCAATTCACCCCTCCACTTT	CASSFLPGQGNSPLHF
-	-	TRBJ1-1	TRBV25-1	TGTGCCAGCAGTGGGTCTGAAGCTTTCTTT	CASSGSEAFF
-	-	TRBJ2-7	TRBV27	TGTGCCAGCAGTTTATGGGGGGAGTATGGCGAGCAGTACTTC	CASSLWGEYGEQYF
-	TRBD1	TRBJ1-4	TRBV18	TGTGCCAGCTCACCAGGACAGGCAACTAATGAAAAACTGTTTTTT	CASSPGQATNEKLFF
-	-	TRBJ2-2	TRBV15	TGTGCCACCAGGCTCCCTTCTGGCCGGGAGCTGTTTTTT	CATRLPSGRELFF
-	-	TRBJ1-3	TRBV6-5	TGTGCCAGCAGTTTACGACCTCCCAACTCTGGAAACACCATATATTTT	CASSLRPPNSGNTIYF
few	-	TRBJ2-2	TRBV6-5	TGTGCCAGCAGTTACTCTCTAGTACGGGGCGGGGAGCTGTTTTTT	CASSYSLVRGGELFF
-	-	TRBJ2-1	TRBV27	TGTGCCAGCAGTCCAGGGGAGGGGTACAATGAGCAGTTCTTC	CASSPGEGYNEQFF
-	TRBD2	TRBJ2-3	TRBV11-2	TGTGCCAGCAGGTCGGGCGGGGGATTAGATACGCAGTATTTT	CASRSGGGLDTQYF
-	-	TRBJ2-7	TRBV5-1	TGCGCCAGCAGCTTGGGGCGGGGTTCTGACGAGCAGTACTTC	CASSLGRGSDEQYF
-	TRBD1	TRBJ1-4	TRBV24-1	TGTGCCACCAGTGATGCCGGGACAGGGGGGTCTGCAACTAATGAAAAACTGTTTTTT	CATSDAGTGGSATNEKLFF
-	TRBD1	TRBJ2-5	TRBV5-1	TGCGCCAGCAGTCCCGGGACAGGGAGACAAGAGACCCAGTACTTC	CASSPGTGRQETQYF
-	-	TRBJ2-5	TRBV5-1	TGCGCCAGCAGCAAAAAGGAGGGGGGGATAGAGACCCAGTACTTC	CASSKKEGGIETQYF
-	TRBD2	TRBJ2-7	TRBV2	TGTGCCAGCAGCCCCTCGAGCGGGAGAGGTGGCGAGCAGTACTTC	CASSPSSGRGGEQYF
-	-	TRBJ1-3	TRBV6-4	TGTGCCAGCAGTGACCCGGAGACATCCTCTGGAAACACCATATATTTT	CASSDPETSSGNTIYF
-	TRBD2	TRBJ2-1	TRBV7-9	TGTGCCAGCAGTGTGAATCGTCCCGGGACTAGCTCCAATGAGCAGTTCTTC	CASSVNRPGTSSNEQFF
-	-	TRBJ1-2	TRBV7-9	TGTGCCAGCAGCCTTTATGAGGATGGCTACACCTTC	CASSLYEDGYTF
-	TRBD2	TRBJ2-7	TRBV4-2	TGTGCCAGCAGCCAAGGGGGGACTAGCGACGAGCAGTACTTC	CASSQGGTSDEQYF
-	TRBD1	TRBJ1-2	TRBV4-1	TGCGCCAGCAGCCAAGATGGGACAGCGAGGCTCTATGGCTACACCTTC	CASSQDGTARLYGYTF
-	-	TRBJ2-7	TRBV6-1	TGTGCCAGCAGTGAAGGTGGGCTGTCCGAGCAGTACTTC	CASSEGGLSEQYF
-	TRBD1	TRBJ1-5	TRBV6-5	TGTGCCAGCAGAACAGGGGCCGTCCATCAGCCCCAGCATTTT	CASRTGAVHQPQHF
-	TRBD1	TRBJ2-5	TRBV5-1	TGCGCCAGCAGCAAGGGACAGGGCCAGACCCAGTACTTC	CASSKGQGQTQYF
-	-	TRBJ1-2	TRBV6-5	TGTGCCGCAAGGATCGTGGCGCGCACTGGCTACACCTTC	CAARIVARTGYTF
-	TRBD1	TRBJ2-7	TRBV5-6	TGTGCCAGCAGCCTAGGGACAGGGGGCTACGAGCAGTACTTC	CASSLGTGGYEQYF